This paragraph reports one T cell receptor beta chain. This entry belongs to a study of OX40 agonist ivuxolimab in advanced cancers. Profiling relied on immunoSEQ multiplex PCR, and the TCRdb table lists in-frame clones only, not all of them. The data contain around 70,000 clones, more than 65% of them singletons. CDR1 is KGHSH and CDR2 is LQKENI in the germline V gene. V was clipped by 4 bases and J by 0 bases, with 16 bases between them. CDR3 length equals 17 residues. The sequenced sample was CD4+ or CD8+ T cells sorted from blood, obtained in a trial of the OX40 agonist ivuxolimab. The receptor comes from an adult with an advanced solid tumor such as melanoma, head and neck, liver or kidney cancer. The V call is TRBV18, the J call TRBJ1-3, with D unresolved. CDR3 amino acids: CASSLPSTRPSGNTIYF. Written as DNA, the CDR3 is TGTGCCAGCTCACTCCCCTCGACAAGACCCTCTGGAAACACCATATATTTT.